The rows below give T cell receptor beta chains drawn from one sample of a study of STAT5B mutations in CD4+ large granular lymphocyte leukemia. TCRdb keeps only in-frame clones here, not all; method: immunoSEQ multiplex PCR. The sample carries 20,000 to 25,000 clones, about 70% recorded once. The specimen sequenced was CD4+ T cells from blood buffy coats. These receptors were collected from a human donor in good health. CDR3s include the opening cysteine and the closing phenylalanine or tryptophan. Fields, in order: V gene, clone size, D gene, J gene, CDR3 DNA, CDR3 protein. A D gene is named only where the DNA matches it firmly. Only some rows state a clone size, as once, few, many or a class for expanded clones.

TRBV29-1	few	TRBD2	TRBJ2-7	TGCAGCGTTGAGCTATCCGGGACTAGCGGGAGTGACGAGCAGTACTTC	CSVELSGTSGSDEQYF
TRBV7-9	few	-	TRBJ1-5	TGTGCCAGCGGGGTTGATCCTCCGGGCCAGCCCCAGCATTTT	CASGVDPPGQPQHF
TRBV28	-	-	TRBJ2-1	TGTGCCAGCAGTTTATCCGCGGGTATCGGAAACAATGAGCAGTTCTTC	CASSLSAGIGNNEQFF
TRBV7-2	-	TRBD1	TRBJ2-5	TGTGCCAGCAGCACAGACAGGGTAGGGGAGACCCAGTACTTC	CASSTDRVGETQYF
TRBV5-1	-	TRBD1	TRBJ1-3	TGCGCCAGCAGCACTGGACAGGGGGGACCTGGAAACACCATATATTTT	CASSTGQGGPGNTIYF
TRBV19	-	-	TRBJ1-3	TGTGCCAGTAGTCTCGAGGGACGTGGAGGGAACACCATATATTTT	CASSLEGRGGNTIYF
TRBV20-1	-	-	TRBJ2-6	TGCAGTGCCCATGGGGCCAACGTCCTGACTTTC	CSAHGANVLTF
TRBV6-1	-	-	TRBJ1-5	TGTGCCAGCAGTGAAGAAAGGGACTTTCAGCCCCAGCATTTT	CASSEERDFQPQHF
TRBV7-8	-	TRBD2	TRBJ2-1	TGTGCCAGCGCAGGCGGGAGGGGCTCCTACAATGAGCAGTTCTTC	CASAGGRGSYNEQFF
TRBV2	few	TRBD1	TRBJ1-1	TGTGCCAGCACTAGGGAAGGACAGGGGCGAAGAGCTTTCTTT	CASTREGQGRRAFF
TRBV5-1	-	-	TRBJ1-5	TGCGCCAGCAGCCCTGATGGGGGGTCTGTCCAGCCCCAGCATTTT	CASSPDGGSVQPQHF
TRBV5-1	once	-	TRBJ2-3	TGCGCCAGCAGCTACAACGATAGGACAGATACGCAGTATTTT	CASSYNDRTDTQYF
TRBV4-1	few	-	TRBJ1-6	TGCGCCAGCAGCCAAGAAACGGGGCGGGGGAATTCACCCCTCCACTTT	CASSQETGRGNSPLHF
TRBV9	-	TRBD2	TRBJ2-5	TGTGCCAGCAGCCCACCGGGACTAGCGGGGGGGTTCGGGGAGACCCAGTACTTC	CASSPPGLAGGFGETQYF
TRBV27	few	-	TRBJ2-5	TGTGCCAGCAGTTTGAACCCACCGGTAACCCAGTACTTC	CASSLNPPVTQYF
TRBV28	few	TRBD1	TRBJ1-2	TGTGCCCGCTCGGACAGGGCGGGCGGCTACACCTTC	CARSDRAGGYTF
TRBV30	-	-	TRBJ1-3	TGTGCCTGGACTCCGGGCCTCTCTGGAAACACCATATATTTT	CAWTPGLSGNTIYF
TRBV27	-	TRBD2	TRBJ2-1	TGTGCCAGCAGTTTAATCAGACTAGCGGGAGATGAGCAGTTCTTC	CASSLIRLAGDEQFF
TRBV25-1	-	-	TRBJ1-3	TGTGCCAGCAGCCTCCCAGGGACGTTTTCTGGAAACACCATATATTTT	CASSLPGTFSGNTIYF
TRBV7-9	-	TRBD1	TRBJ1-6	TGTGCCAGCACTGAAGCCCTAACCGGGACAGCTAATTCACCCCTCCACTTT	CASTEALTGTANSPLHF
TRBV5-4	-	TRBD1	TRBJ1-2	TGTGCCAGCAGCCAGGGGGCTGACTATGGCTACACCTTC	CASSQGADYGYTF
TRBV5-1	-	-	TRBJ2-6	TGCGCCAGCAGCTCCTCAGGGAGCTCTGGGGCCAACGTCCTGACTTTC	CASSSSGSSGANVLTF
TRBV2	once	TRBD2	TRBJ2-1	TGTGCCAGCAGTGAAAGGGCTAGCGGGGGGGCAGTTGAGCAGTTCTTC	CASSERASGGAVEQFF
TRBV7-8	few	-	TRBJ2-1	TGTGCCAGCAGCACAAAGGTGTCTGGCGGGATTGATACAAACAATGAGCAGTTCTTC	CASSTKVSGGIDTNNEQFF
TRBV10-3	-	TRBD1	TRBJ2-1	TGTGCCATCAGCGCCCACAACGACAGGGGCCATGAGCAGTTCTTC	CAISAHNDRGHEQFF